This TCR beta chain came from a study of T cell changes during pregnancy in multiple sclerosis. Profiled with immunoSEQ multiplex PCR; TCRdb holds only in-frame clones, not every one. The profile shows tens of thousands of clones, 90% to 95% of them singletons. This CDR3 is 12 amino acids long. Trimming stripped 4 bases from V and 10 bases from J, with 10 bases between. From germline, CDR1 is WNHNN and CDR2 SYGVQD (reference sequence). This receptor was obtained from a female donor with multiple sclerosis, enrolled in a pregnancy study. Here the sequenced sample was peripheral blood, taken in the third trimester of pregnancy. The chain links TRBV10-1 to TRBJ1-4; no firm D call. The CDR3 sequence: CASSVPGGKLFF. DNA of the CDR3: TGCGCCAGCAGTGTACCCGGCGGAAAACTGTTTTTT.